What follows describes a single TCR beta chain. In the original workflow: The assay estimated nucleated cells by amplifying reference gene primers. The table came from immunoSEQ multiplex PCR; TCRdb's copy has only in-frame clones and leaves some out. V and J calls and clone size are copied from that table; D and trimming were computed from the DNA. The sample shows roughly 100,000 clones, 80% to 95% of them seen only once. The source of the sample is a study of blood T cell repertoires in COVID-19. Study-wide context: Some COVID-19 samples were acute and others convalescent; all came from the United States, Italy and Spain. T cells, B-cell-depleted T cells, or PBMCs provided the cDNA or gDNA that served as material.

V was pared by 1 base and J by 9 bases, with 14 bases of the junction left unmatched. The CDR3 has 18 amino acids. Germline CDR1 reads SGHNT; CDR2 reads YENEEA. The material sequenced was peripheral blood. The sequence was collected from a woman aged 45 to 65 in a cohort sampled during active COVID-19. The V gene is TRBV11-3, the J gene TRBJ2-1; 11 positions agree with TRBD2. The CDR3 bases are TGTGCCAGCAGCTTAGGGGTGACTAGCGGGATCCGGCACGGTGAGCAGTTCTTC. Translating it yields CASSLGVTSGIRHGEQFF.